Sequencing of this T cell receptor beta chain was carried out in a study of T cells after yellow fever vaccination. The germline CDR1 and CDR2 sequences are WNHNN and SYGVQD (reference sequence). This CDR3 comprises 14 residues. Deletions cut 5 bases from V and 5 bases from J, with 16 bases between. Whole-study results and caveats: Weaker in magnitude, the secondary response showed a faster peak on day 5 versus 15. Abundant bulk-population clonotypes could contaminate the FACS-sorted repertoires.

This clonotype was picked up a small number of times. Its antigen remains unidentified. Universal primer sites and UMIs were introduced during 5'RACE template-switching synthesis of TCR cDNA. TCRdb reanalysed the 5' RACE reads using MiXCR and keeps one entry per CDR3 protein. Of some 350,000 distinct CDR3 sequences in the sample, over 4% were seen once. This clonotype was obtained from a man between 18 and 29 years old who received the YFV17D yellow fever vaccine. The specimen was PBMCs, collected 5 days after the yellow fever booster vaccination. This rearrangement joins TRBV10-1 to TRBJ2-7, with a weak D call TRBD1 (6 bases). The CDR3 spells CASSWDTAGDEQYF. CDR3 coding DNA: TGCGCCAGCAGTTGGGACACGGCTGGGGACGAGCAGTACTTC.